The rows below give T cell receptor beta chains drawn from one sample of a study of cytomegalovirus exposure and HLA in healthy donors. Sequencing used immunoSEQ multiplex PCR; TCRdb keeps in-frame clones, though not all of them. The sample shows some 190,000 clones, 77% of them seen only once. The sample consisted of PBMCs. These receptors all stem from a man aged 18 to 30 in good health and CMV-seronegative. The CDR3 runs from the conserved cysteine through the conserved F or W. A D gene is named only where the DNA matches it firmly.

TRBD1 16 TRBV10-3 CAISDGQGSYNSPLHF
TRBD1 18 TRBV13 CASSFRAGTGTFTGELFF
TRBD1 15 TRBV6-1 CASSEDRGLAYEQYF
. 14 TRBV4-1 CASSQDLGTGTQYF
. 18 TRBV19 CASSLRGRGRSGANVLTF
. 14 TRBV5-4 CASSPGAGNTEAFF
TRBD1 17 TRBV7-3 CASSFRGPLSSYNEQFF
. 14 TRBV10-3 CASNPLQGNTEAFF
. 15 TRBV7-9 CASSSPGVSGYEQYF
. 14 TRBV18 CASSPRKTGNTQYF
. 17 TRBV2 CASRPRGLSGANEKLFF